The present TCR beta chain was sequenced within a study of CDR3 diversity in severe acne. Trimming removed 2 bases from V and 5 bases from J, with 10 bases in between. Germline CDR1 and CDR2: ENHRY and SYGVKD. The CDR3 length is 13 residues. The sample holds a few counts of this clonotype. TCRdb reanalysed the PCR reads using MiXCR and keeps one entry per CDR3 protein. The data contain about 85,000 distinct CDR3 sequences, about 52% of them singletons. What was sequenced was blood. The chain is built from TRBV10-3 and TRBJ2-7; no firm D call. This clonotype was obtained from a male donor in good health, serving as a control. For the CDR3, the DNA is TGTGCCATCAGTGAGGGTGGACCCAACGAGCAGTACTTC. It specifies CAISEGGPNEQYF.